This paragraph covers one T cell receptor beta chain sequence. Its matching antigen is unknown. Donors consisted of healthy bone marrow donors. Though nominally healthy at sampling, donors likely had unrecorded immune exposures. CDR3 length: 18 residues. The data are from a study of cytomegalovirus exposure and HLA in healthy donors. PCR involved 60 Vbeta and 13 Jbeta primers. Repertoires were generated with immunoSEQ multiplex PCR, while TCRdb's copy carries only in-frame clones and drops some. The table lists about 160,000 clones, about 85% of them singletons. Study-wide points: Previously analyzed data showed that most TCR beta V segments were productive at a frequency of about 90% or about 30%.

The sequence derives from a man aged 18 to 30 in good health and CMV-seronegative. The specimen sequenced was PBMCs. J is TRBJ2-1 and V is TRBV21-1; the tabulated D call, TRBD2, remains unverified against the DNA. TRBV21-1 is a listed pseudogene. The CDR3, as DNA: TGTGCCAGCAGCAGGGCTAGCGGGAGTCAAGGATCCTACAATGAGCAGTTCTTC. Its protein is CASSRASGSQGSYNEQFF.